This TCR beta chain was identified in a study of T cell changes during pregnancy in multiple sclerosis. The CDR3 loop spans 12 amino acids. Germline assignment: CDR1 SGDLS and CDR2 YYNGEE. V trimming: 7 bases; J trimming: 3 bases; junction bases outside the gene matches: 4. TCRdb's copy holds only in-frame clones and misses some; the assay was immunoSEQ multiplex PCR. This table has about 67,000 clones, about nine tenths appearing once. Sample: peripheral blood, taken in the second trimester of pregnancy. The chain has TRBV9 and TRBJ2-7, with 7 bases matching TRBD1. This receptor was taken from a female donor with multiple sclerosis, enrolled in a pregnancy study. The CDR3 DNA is TGTGCCAGCCGGGACAGAGGCTACGAGCAGTACTTC. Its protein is CASRDRGYEQYF.